These 21 T cell receptor beta chains came from one sample sequenced in a study of shared clonotypes between healthy human individuals. Sequencing used immunoSEQ multiplex PCR; TCRdb keeps in-frame clones, though not all of them. The sample yields hundreds of thousands of clones, more than 70% seen once. Input material: memory CD4+ T cells sorted from blood. Noted subset: CD45RA-negative fraction. The receptors were sampled from a woman in her thirties in good health.

In its sample, this clone was seen once. J is TRBJ2-6 and V is TRBV7-9, with TRBD2 matching 7 bases. The CDR3 contains 15 residues. Germline CDR1 is SEHNR and CDR2 is FQNEAQ (reference sequence). Trimming took 4 bases from V and 0 from J; bases not matched to a gene: 0. For the CDR3, the DNA is TGTGCCAGCAGCTGGGGGGGCTCTGGGGCCAACGTCCTGACTTTC. Protein sequence: CASSWGGSGANVLTF. The whole variable domain, remainder taken from reference TRBV7-9 and TRBJ2-6, is DTGVSQNPRHKITKRGQNVTFRCDPISEHNRLYWYRQTLGQGPEFLTYFQNEAQLEKSRLLSDRFSAERPKGSFSTLEIQRTEQGDSAMYLCASSWGGSGANVLTFGAGSRLTVL.

The chain has TRBV28 and TRBJ2-6; D uncertain. Trimming took off 3 bases at V and 0 bases at J, with 3 bases between the two ends. CDR3 length: 14 residues. CDR1 and CDR2 from the germline V gene are MDHEN and SYDVKM. CDR3 DNA sequence: TGTGCCAGCAGTTTGTTCTCTGGGGCCAACGTCCTGACTTTC. Translated, it gives CASSLFSGANVLTF. The whole variable domain, remainder taken from reference TRBV28 and TRBJ2-6, is DVKVTQSSRYLVKRTGEKVFLECVQDMDHENMFWYRQDPGLGLRLIYFSYDVKMKEKGDIPEGYSVSREKKERFSLILESASTNQTSMYLCASSLFSGANVLTFGAGSRLTVL.

This clone came up once. The chain combines TRBV7-9 with TRBJ2-7, with D unresolved. V was shortened by 4 bases and J by 5 bases, with 9 bases between the two germline ends. Per the germline V gene, CDR1 is SEHNR and CDR2 is FQNEAQ (reference sequence). The CDR3 is made up of 12 amino acids. CDR3 loop: CASSSRVHEQYF. The CDR3 DNA reads as TGTGCCAGCAGCTCCCGCGTCCACGAGCAGTACTTC.

Many counts were recorded for this clone. V and J are TRBV27 and TRBJ2-7; unclear D gene. The germline gives CDR1 MNHEY, CDR2 SMNVEV (reference sequence). This CDR3 is 14 amino acids long. Trimming stripped 4 bases from V and 2 bases from J, with 12 bases between. The CDR3 loop is CASSSRQVPYEQYF. CDR3 in DNA: TGTGCCAGCAGTTCCCGGCAGGTCCCCTACGAGCAGTACTTC.

In its sample, this clone was seen a few times. CDR3 loop: CASSFGSSGLAKNIQYF. In DNA, the CDR3 is TGTGCCAGCAGTTTTGGGTCTAGCGGGCTAGCCAAAAACATTCAGTACTTC. This chain joins TRBV28 and TRBJ2-4; the match to TRBD2 covers 8 bases. The length of the CDR3 is 17 residues. Germline V gives CDR1 MDHEN, CDR2 SYDVKM. With 3 bases clipped from V and 0 bases from J, the junction kept 7 bases outside the gene matches.

A word on this clone: A single base separates this from a much larger clone, so it may be a read error. The identical CDR3 is also encoded by other nucleotide sequences in the sample. The chain combines TRBV5-1 with TRBJ2-1, with TRBD2 matching over 9 bases. The CDR3 is 15 amino acids. The trim removed 1 base at V and 4 bases at J, leaving 3 bases unmatched. CDR1 is SGHRS and CDR2 is YFSETQ in the germline V gene. The CDR3 sequence: CASSLSSGGYNEQFF. CDR3 in DNA: TGCGCCAGCAGCTTGTCCAGCGGGGGGTACAATGAGCAGTTCTTC.

The genes are TRBV2 and TRBJ2-7, with 10 bases matching TRBD1. Germline values: CDR1 SNHLY, CDR2 FYNNEI. The CDR3 extends over 15 amino acids. J gave up 2 bases and V 3 bases, and 4 bases lay outside the gene matches. The CDR3: CASSDLGTGAYEQYF. Written as DNA, the CDR3 is TGTGCCAGCAGTGACCTTGGGACAGGGGCCTACGAGCAGTACTTC.

This chain links TRBV11-2 with TRBJ1-5; D not resolved. This CDR3 has 15 amino acids. Per the germline V gene, CDR1 is SGHAT and CDR2 is FQNNGV. Trimming left V 0 bases short and J 3 bases short, with 9 bases between. CDR3 nucleotide sequence: TGTGCCAGCAGCTTAGATGCCCAGAACAATCAGCCCCAGCATTTT. It codes for CASSLDAQNNQPQHF.

This chain uses TRBV6-4 with TRBJ1-6, with TRBD1 matching 8 bases. Trimming at V came to 4 bases and at J to 5 bases, leaving 1 base not matched to a gene. This CDR3 has 14 residues. Germline V gene lookup returns CDR1 MRHNA and CDR2 SNTAGT. Here the CDR3 reads CASSAGQDNSPLHF. The CDR3, as DNA: TGTGCCAGCAGTGCGGGACAGGATAATTCACCCCTCCACTTT.

A note on this clone: Distinct nucleotide sequences in the sample also encode this CDR3. The V gene is TRBV9, the J gene TRBJ2-7, with TRBD1 matching over 11 bases. The junction had 4 bases not matched to a gene; V was cut back by 4 bases and J by 1 base. Germline V lookup: CDR1 SGDLS, CDR2 YYNGEE. The length of the CDR3 is 15 residues. CDR3 bases: TGTGCCAGCAGCATTGGACAGGGGGCATCCTACGAGCAGTACTTC. Amino acid sequence: CASSIGQGASYEQYF.

This clone was observed a single time. The gene calls are TRBV6-6 and TRBJ1-1; maybe TRBD1 (5 bases). CDR3 length: 15 residues. Trimming removed 6 bases at V and 0 bases at J, with 14 bases between. Germline values: CDR1 MNHNY, CDR2 SVGAGI (reference sequence). CDR3 sequence: CASSWDGFMNTEAFF. CDR3 coding DNA: TGTGCCAGCAGCTGGGACGGATTCATGAACACTGAAGCTTTCTTT.

This clone has only a few counts. CDR3 sequence (DNA): TGTGCCAGTACTCGGCAGGGGGCTTCGCCCACTACCGGGGAGCTGTTTTTT. It specifies CASTRQGASPTTGELFF. The rearrangement links TRBV19 to TRBJ2-2; 8 bases are a match to TRBD1. Per the germline V gene, CDR1 is LNHDA and CDR2 is SQIVND (reference sequence). This CDR3 is built from 17 residues. Trimming took 7 bases from V and 5 from J; bases not matched to a gene: 15.

This clone was found a few times. The V gene is TRBV28, the J gene TRBJ2-2; no clear D gene. Germline lookup yields CDR1 MDHEN and CDR2 SYDVKM. Trimming stripped 5 bases from V and 8 bases from J, with 9 bases between. This CDR3 has 12 amino acids. The CDR3 DNA is TGTGCCAGCAGTAAGGCTCCTGGGGAGCTGTTTTTT. Protein product: CASSKAPGELFF. Based on the CDR3 plus reference TRBV28 and TRBJ2-2, the full variable domain is DVKVTQSSRYLVKRTGEKVFLECVQDMDHENMFWYRQDPGLGLRLIYFSYDVKMKEKGDIPEGYSVSREKKERFSLILESASTNQTSMYLCASSKAPGELFFGEGSRLTVL.

The rearrangement joins TRBV28 to TRBJ1-3; D is unresolved. This CDR3 comprises 16 residues. Trimming stripped 6 bases from V and 0 bases from J, with 15 bases between. Germline CDR1 MDHEN, CDR2 SYDVKM. CDR3 nucleotides: TGTGCCAGCAGCACGTCGGTCCTAAACTCTGGAAACACCATATATTTT. Protein sequence: CASSTSVLNSGNTIYF. Full variable domain (rest looked up from reference TRBV28 and TRBJ1-3): DVKVTQSSRYLVKRTGEKVFLECVQDMDHENMFWYRQDPGLGLRLIYFSYDVKMKEKGDIPEGYSVSREKKERFSLILESASTNQTSMYLCASSTSVLNSGNTIYFGEGSWLTVV.

Comment on this clone: A far larger clone is one base from this, pointing to a likely read error. This chain joins TRBV6-5 and TRBJ2-1, with 10 bases that match TRBD2. The length of the CDR3 is 15 residues. The germline V gene has CDR1 MNHEY and CDR2 SVGAGI. The junction had 2 bases not matched to a gene; V was cut back by 6 bases and J by 0 bases. CDR3 in amino acids: CASSASGSSYNEQFF. In nucleotides, the CDR3 is TGTGCCAGCAGCGCTAGCGGGAGCTCCTACAATGAGCAGTTCTTC.

This clone was counted only a few times. The chain links TRBV11-2 to TRBJ1-3; 9 bases line up with TRBD1. V gave up 5 bases and J gave up 3 bases; unmatched junction bases: 14. CDR1 is SGHAT and CDR2 is FQNNGV in the germline V gene. This CDR3 has 18 amino acids. In nucleotides, the CDR3 is TGTGCCAGCAGCCTAACAGGGGGCTCGAGATTCTATGGAAACACCATATATTTT. Translated, it gives CASSLTGGSRFYGNTIYF.

The chain joins TRBV19 to TRBJ1-3; possible D gene TRBD1, 6 bases. Between the trimmed V and J ends, which lost 4 bases and 2 bases, there was a span of 18 bases. The CDR3 spans 17 residues. The V gene's germline CDR1 is LNHDA and CDR2 SQIVND (reference sequence). The CDR3 region has the DNA TGTGCCAGTAGTACGCCCTACGGACAGAAAACTGGAAACACCATATATTTT. It translates to CASSTPYGQKTGNTIYF. The variable domain in full, completed from reference TRBV19 and TRBJ1-3, reads DGGITQSPKYLFRKEGQNVTLSCEQNLNHDAMYWYRQDPGQGLRLIYYSQIVNDFQKGDIAEGYSVSREKKESFPLTVTSAQKNPTAFYLCASSTPYGQKTGNTIYFGEGSWLTVV.

This clone has a single count. The chain has TRBV27 and TRBJ2-3, with D maybe TRBD2 (5 bases). The V gene lost 3 bases and the J gene lost 6 bases, with 13 bases spanning the gap. There are 14 residues in the CDR3. Germline V gene sequence: CDR1 MNHEY, CDR2 SMNVEV (reference sequence). CDR3 in DNA: TGTGCCAGCAGTTTGGGGAGAGTATTCGATACGCAGTATTTT. Translation: CASSLGRVFDTQYF.

This clone appeared once. DNA for the CDR3: TGTGCCAGCAGCCAAGACAGGGCGAGCTCTGGAAACACCATATATTTT. Translating it yields CASSQDRASSGNTIYF. The genes are TRBV5-2 and TRBJ1-3; TRBD1, the table's D call, was not compared with the DNA. TRBV5-2 is a listed pseudogene. This CDR3 is 16 amino acids long.

This clone has a handful of counts. The chain carries TRBV6-7 and TRBJ2-7; no clear D. TRBV6-7 is placed among ORFs of uncertain function. The CDR3 is made up of 13 amino acids. Between the trimmed V and J ends, which lost 4 bases and 3 bases, there was a span of 10 bases. This CDR3 reads CASSWWWIYEQYF. CDR3 in DNA: TGTGCCAGCAGTTGGTGGTGGATCTACGAGCAGTACTTC.

The chain has TRBV19 and TRBJ2-3; D possibly corresponds to TRBD1 (5 bases). The V end lost 7 bases, the J end lost 2 bases, and 16 bases lay between the germline ends. The CDR3 consists of 15 residues. Germline V lookup: CDR1 LNHDA, CDR2 SQIVND (reference sequence). CDR3 nucleotide sequence: TGTGCCAGTACCCTCCGGGCAGGGAACACAGATACGCAGTATTTT. It encodes CASTLRAGNTDTQYF.